Listed below are T cell receptor beta chains from one sample, sequenced in a study of type 1 regulatory T cells. Which antigens these TCRs recognize remains unknown. In TCRdb, the reads were re-called with MiXCR into one record per CDR3 protein. Found here are about 42,000 distinct CDR3 sequences, about 12% of them singletons; the top ten hold around 8%. What was sequenced was cultured non-Tr1 T cells, either the whole culture or a sorted T cell fraction (not recorded which). Source of these receptors: a human donor in good health. Both conserved end residues are part of each CDR3. The D gene is left open where the match is weak. The listing skips clone size in some rows; elsewhere it reads once, few, many or a size class.

j_call clone_size v_call d_call cdr3_aa cdr3_nt
TRBJ2-1 many TRBV20-1 . CSVLGGRSYNEQFF TGCAGCGTCTTAGGAGGGAGGAGCTACAATGAGCAGTTCTTC
TRBJ2-5 . TRBV30 TRBD2 CARRSLAGPRETQYF TGTGCCCGGAGGTCTCTAGCGGGCCCCCGGGAGACCCAGTACTTC
TRBJ1-2 medium-sized TRBV20-1 . CSAPGGGYGYTF TGCAGTGCTCCCGGAGGGGGCTATGGCTACACCTTC
TRBJ2-1 many TRBV5-1 . CASSLRARISEQFF TGCGCCAGCAGCCTACGGGCCCGGATTAGTGAGCAGTTCTTC
TRBJ2-2 many TRBV5-4 . CASSFGGTGGELFF TGTGCCAGCAGCTTTGGAGGGACTGGCGGGGAGCTGTTTTTT
TRBJ2-3 many TRBV5-1 TRBD2 CASSPRGTRGTDTQYF TGCGCCAGCAGCCCGAGGGGGACTAGGGGGACAGATACGCAGTATTTT
TRBJ1-4 many TRBV2 TRBD1 CATHRGEEKLFF TGTGCCACACACAGGGGCGAGGAAAAACTGTTTTTT
TRBJ2-3 medium-sized TRBV10-3 . CAISAIADRTDTQYF TGTGCCATCAGTGCCATAGCGGACCGCACAGATACGCAGTATTTT
TRBJ1-4 many TRBV2 . CASSDRVEKLFF TGTGCCAGCAGTGACAGGGTTGAAAAACTGTTTTTT
TRBJ2-3 few TRBV9 . CASSVGMDVDTQYF TGTGCCAGCAGCGTAGGGATGGACGTGGATACGCAGTATTTT
TRBJ1-5 few TRBV5-6 . CASSLLRNSNQPQHF TGTGCCAGCAGCTTGCTGCGCAACAGCAATCAGCCCCAGCATTTT
TRBJ2-7 many TRBV20-1 TRBD2 CSAGVAGGPYEQYF TGCAGTGCTGGTGTAGCGGGAGGGCCTTACGAGCAGTACTTC
TRBJ2-7 . TRBV28 . CASSLGGGASYEQYF TGTGCCAGCAGTTTAGGAGGGGGGGCCTCCTACGAGCAGTACTTC
TRBJ1-1 few TRBV20-1 . CSARSDGTEAFF TGCAGTGCTAGGTCGGACGGGACTGAAGCTTTCTTT
TRBJ1-1 many TRBV7-8 TRBD1 CASSLATGGTEAFF TGTGCCAGCAGCTTAGCAACAGGGGGCACTGAAGCTTTCTTT
TRBJ1-5 once TRBV19 TRBD1 CASSKRQGVTSNQPQHF TGTGCCAGTAGTAAACGACAGGGTGTGACTAGCAATCAGCCCCAGCATTTT
TRBJ2-7 few TRBV28 . CASSPPLANAYEQYF TGTGCCAGCAGTCCCCCTTTAGCGAATGCCTACGAGCAGTACTTC
TRBJ2-7 many TRBV24-1 TRBD1 CATSDARTGLEEQYF TGTGCCACCAGTGATGCCCGGACAGGGCTTGAAGAGCAGTACTTC
TRBJ2-1 many TRBV10-3 . CAIRNRDIYNEQFF TGTGCCATCAGAAACCGGGACATCTACAATGAGCAGTTCTTC
TRBJ1-5 many TRBV24-1 . CATSDKMSGTNQPQHF TGTGCCACCAGTGATAAGATGAGTGGGACGAATCAGCCCCAGCATTTT
TRBJ1-3 . TRBV5-1 . CASSLSSSGSSGNTIYF TGCGCCAGCAGCTTGTCTAGTTCCGGCTCCTCTGGAAACACCATATATTTT
TRBJ2-5 . TRBV29-1 TRBD2 CSGRTSGETQYF TGCAGCGGCAGGACTAGCGGAGAGACCCAGTACTTC
TRBJ2-7 few TRBV5-5 . CASSLEAWPGAYEQYF TGTGCCAGCAGCTTGGAGGCCTGGCCGGGAGCGTACGAGCAGTACTTC
TRBJ2-4 few TRBV5-4 TRBD1 CASSLGGPGGWAKNIQYF TGTGCCAGCAGCCTTGGTGGCCCAGGGGGATGGGCCAAAAACATTCAGTACTTC
TRBJ2-7 many TRBV27 TRBD1 CASSASRGYEQYF TGTGCCAGCAGTGCATCCAGGGGGTACGAGCAGTACTTC
TRBJ2-2 . TRBV5-4 . CASSLRQSANTGELFF TGTGCCAGCAGCTTGCGACAGTCCGCGAACACCGGGGAGCTGTTTTTT
TRBJ1-2 . TRBV6-2/TRBV6-3 . CASTLRGVPLGYTF TGTGCCAGCACCCTAAGAGGAGTACCTTTGGGCTACACCTTC
TRBJ2-7 few TRBV20-1 TRBD2 CSAPTSGGYEQYF TGCAGTGCTCCCACTAGCGGGGGTTACGAGCAGTACTTC
TRBJ1-5 few TRBV12-3/TRBV12-4 . CASSLAPQPQHF TGTGCCAGCAGTTTGGCCCCCCAGCCCCAGCATTTT
TRBJ1-1 few TRBV5-4 . CASSFSGLRTEAFF TGTGCCAGCAGCTTCTCAGGGCTGAGGACTGAAGCTTTCTTT
TRBJ1-1 few TRBV5-4 . CARSRGVDTEAFF TGTGCCAGGTCCCGCGGGGTTGACACTGAAGCTTTCTTT